This T cell receptor beta chain was recorded in a study of blood T cell repertoires in COVID-19. As for the study in general: There were acute and convalescent COVID-19 samples, and they came from the United States, Italy and Spain. PBMCs, B-cell-depleted T cells, or T cells provided the cDNA or gDNA that made up the material.

The length of the CDR3 is 16 residues. V gave up 5 bases and J gave up 1 base; unmatched junction bases: 3. Germline V gene lookup returns CDR1 SEHNR and CDR2 FQNEAQ (reference sequence). Only in-frame clones appear in the TCRdb table, and some are missing; sequencing was by immunoSEQ multiplex PCR. Of hundreds of thousands of clones in the sample, approximately 85% were seen once. V usage is TRBV7-9 and J usage is TRBJ2-2; 11 bases fit TRBD2. Source material: peripheral blood. This clonotype was sampled from a man between 50 and 59 years old with active or convalescent COVID-19. The CDR3 DNA reads as TGTGCCAGCAGCCTTGGGACTAGCGGGAACACCGGGGAGCTGTTTTTT. It yields the protein CASSLGTSGNTGELFF.